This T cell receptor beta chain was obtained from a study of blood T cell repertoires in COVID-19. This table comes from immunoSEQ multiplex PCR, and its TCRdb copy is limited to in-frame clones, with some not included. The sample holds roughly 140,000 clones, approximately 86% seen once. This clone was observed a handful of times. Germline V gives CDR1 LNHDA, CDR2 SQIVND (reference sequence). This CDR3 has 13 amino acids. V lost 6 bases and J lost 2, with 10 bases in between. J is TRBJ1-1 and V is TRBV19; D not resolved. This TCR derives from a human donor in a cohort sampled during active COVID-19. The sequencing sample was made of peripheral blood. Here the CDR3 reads CASSFDINTEAFF. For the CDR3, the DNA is TGTGCCAGTAGCTTCGACATTAACACTGAAGCTTTCTTT.